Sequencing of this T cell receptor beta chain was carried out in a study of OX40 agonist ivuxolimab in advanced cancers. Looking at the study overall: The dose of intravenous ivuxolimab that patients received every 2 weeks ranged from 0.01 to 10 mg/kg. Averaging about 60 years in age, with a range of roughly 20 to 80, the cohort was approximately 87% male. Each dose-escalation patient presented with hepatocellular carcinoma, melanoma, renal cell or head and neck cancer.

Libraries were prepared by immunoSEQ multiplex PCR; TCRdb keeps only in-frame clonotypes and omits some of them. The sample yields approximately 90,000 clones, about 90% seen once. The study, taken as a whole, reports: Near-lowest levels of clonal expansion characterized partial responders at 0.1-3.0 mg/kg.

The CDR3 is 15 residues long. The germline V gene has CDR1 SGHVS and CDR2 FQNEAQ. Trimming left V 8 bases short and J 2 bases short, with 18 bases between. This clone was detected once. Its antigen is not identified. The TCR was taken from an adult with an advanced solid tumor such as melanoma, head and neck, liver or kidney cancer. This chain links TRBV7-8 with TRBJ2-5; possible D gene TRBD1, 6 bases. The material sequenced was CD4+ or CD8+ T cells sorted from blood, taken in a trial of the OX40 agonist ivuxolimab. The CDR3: CASLAGALGQETQYF. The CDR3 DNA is TGTGCCAGCTTGGCAGGGGCATTAGGACAAGAGACCCAGTACTTC.